Below, 27 T cell receptor beta chains from the same sample are listed, as sequenced in a study of T cell repertoires in cytomegalovirus infection. Each CDR3 protein is one row after TCRdb ran MiXCR on the reads. The data contain 250,000 to 300,000 distinct CDR3 sequences, 9.1% of them singletons. Specimen: PBMCs. The origin of the receptors is a human donor in good health (CMV status not recorded). Some clones in this sample may be carry-over from other donors' samples.

This clonotype was counted many times. The chain recombines TRBV19 with TRBJ2-1; 16 bases are shared with TRBD2. This CDR3 has 15 residues. The germline CDR1 and CDR2 sequences are LNHDA and SQIVND (reference sequence). Trimming cost V 4 bases and J 12 bases; bases outside gene matches: 6. The CDR3 sequence is CASSTGLAGGIRQFF. The CDR3 coding sequence is TGTGCCAGTAGTACGGGACTAGCGGGAGGGATAAGGCAGTTCTTC.

In its sample, this clonotype was seen a few times. The chain combines TRBV3-1 with TRBJ1-1; 8 bases map to TRBD1. Germline loops: CDR1 LGHDT, CDR2 YNNKEL (reference sequence). The CDR3 sequence is 15 residues long. After removal of 5 bases from V and 7 bases from J, the junction contained 12 bases not matched to a gene. The CDR3 coding sequence is TGTGCCAGCAGCAATTCGGACAGGGAGGTGCTTGAAGCTTTCTTT. This encodes CASSNSDREVLEAFF. Drawing the rest from reference TRBV3-1 and TRBJ1-1, the complete variable domain is DTAVSQTPKYLVTQMGNDKSIKCEQNLGHDTMYWYKQDSKKFLKIMFSYNNKELIINETVPNRFSPKSPDKAHLNLHINSLELGDSAVYFCASSNSDREVLEAFFGQGTRLTVV.

The chain carries TRBV5-1 and TRBJ1-1; TRBD1 is a possible D gene (6 bases). The germline V and J ends were trimmed by 0 bases and 4 bases, with 13 bases remaining between them. The CDR3 runs to 15 residues. Per the germline V gene, CDR1 is SGHRS and CDR2 is YFSETQ. The CDR3: CASSLDGRGGTEAFF. The CDR3 bases are TGCGCCAGCAGCTTGGATGGCAGGGGCGGCACTGAAGCTTTCTTT.

The chain uses TRBV7-2 and TRBJ1-2; weak D call: TRBD1 (6 bases). The CDR3 spans 14 residues. In germline, CDR1 is SGHTA, CDR2 FQGNSA. Trimming took off 1 base at V and 8 bases at J, with 14 bases between the two ends. The CDR3 DNA reads as TGTGCCAGCAGCTTAGACTCAGGGGAGAGAGGCTACACCTTC. Translating gives CASSLDSGERGYTF.

This clonotype was observed many times. The chain uses TRBV7-6 and TRBJ2-1, with D perhaps being TRBD1 or TRBD2 (5 bases each). Germline loops: CDR1 SGHVS, CDR2 FNYEAQ. The CDR3 is 14 amino acids. The V end lost 1 base, the J end lost 9 bases, and 13 bases lay between the germline ends. As DNA, the CDR3 is TGTGCCAGCAGCTTAGACAGGACTGTGAGTGAGCAGTTCTTC. Translation: CASSLDRTVSEQFF. The full variable domain, with the rest looked up from reference TRBV7-6 and TRBJ2-1, is GAGVSQSPRYKVTKRGQDVALRCDPISGHVSLYWYRQALGQGPEFLTYFNYEAQQDKSGLPNDRFSAERPEGSISTLTIQRTEQRDSAMYRCASSLDRTVSEQFFGPGTRLTVL.

This clonotype was observed at least ten times. The J gene is TRBJ2-7, the V gene TRBV7-2, with 8 bases aligning to TRBD1. The CDR3 extends over 14 amino acids. V shed 6 bases and J 3 bases; nucleotides not matched to a gene: 7. Looked up from germline, CDR1 is SGHTA and CDR2 is FQGNSA. The CDR3 spells CASRDNRGIYEQYF. The CDR3 nucleotides read TGTGCCAGCAGGGACAACAGGGGGATCTACGAGCAGTACTTC.

This clonotype was found many times. The V and J genes are TRBV7-8 and TRBJ2-1; 7 nucleotides line up with TRBD1. J lost 2 bases, V lost 5 bases, and 6 bases had no gene match. The germline V gene has CDR1 SGHVS and CDR2 FQNEAQ. There are 15 residues in the CDR3. The CDR3 nucleotides are TGTGCCAGCAGCACCCAGGGGGACACCTACAATGAGCAGTTCTTC. It codes for CASSTQGDTYNEQFF.

Ten or more counts support this clonotype. V gene TRBV11-2 combines with J gene TRBJ1-2, with D possibly being TRBD1 (5 bases). Germline V gives CDR1 SGHAT, CDR2 FQNNGV. V was cut by 6 bases and J by 5 bases, with 13 bases left in between. The CDR3 spans 13 residues. The CDR3 DNA follows: TGTGCCAGCAGACCGTTGGGGGGATATGGCTACACCTTC. Protein: CASRPLGGYGYTF. Supplemented by reference TRBV11-2 and TRBJ1-2, the full variable domain reads EAGVAQSPRYKIIEKRQSVAFWCNPISGHATLYWYQQILGQGPKLLIQFQNNGVVDDSQLPKDRFSAERLKGVDSTLKIQPAKLEDSAVYLCASRPLGGYGYTFGSGTRLTVV.

This clonotype was counted many times. The rearrangement joins TRBV7-3 to TRBJ2-3; 15 bases map to TRBD2. V lost 5 bases to trimming and J lost 2 bases; unmatched junction nucleotides: 8. The germline CDR1 and CDR2 sequences are SGHTA and FQGTGA. The CDR3 contains 18 residues. In DNA form, the CDR3 reads TGTGCCAGCAGCCTCGGGACTAGCGGGGGGCTTATCACAGATACGCAGTATTTT. Translating it yields CASSLGTSGGLITDTQYF.

This clonotype was observed at least ten times. CDR3 in amino acids: CASSRTANSNQPQHF. The CDR3 bases are TGTGCCAGCAGCCGGACAGCGAATAGCAATCAGCCCCAGCATTTT. V gene TRBV7-2 combines with J gene TRBJ1-5; D possibly corresponds to TRBD1 (6 bases). There are 15 residues in the CDR3. The V end lost 5 bases, the J end lost 0 bases, and 11 bases lay between the germline ends. Germline V gene lookup returns CDR1 SGHTA and CDR2 FQGNSA.

With regard to this clonotype: A read error may be the cause here, since a much bigger clone is one base away. The rearrangement joins TRBV12-3 or TRBV12-4 to TRBJ2-7, with D hard to call. The CDR3 runs to 13 residues. The CDR3 spells CASSFGGSYEHYF. In DNA form, the CDR3 reads TGTGCCAGCAGTTTCGGCGGCAGTTACGAGCATTACTTC.

This clonotype was observed a handful of times. The V and J genes are TRBV28 and TRBJ1-2; 8 bases are a match to TRBD1. The J segment lost 6 bases and the V segment lost 4 bases, leaving 10 bases of the junction unmatched. This CDR3 contains 15 residues. Per germline, CDR1 MDHEN and CDR2 SYDVKM. This CDR3 is CASSSSQGARDGYTF. In nucleotides, the CDR3 is TGTGCCAGCAGTTCCTCTCAGGGGGCGCGGGATGGCTACACCTTC.

There are many counts of this clonotype. The DNA for the CDR3 is TGTGCCAGCACCCGAGGACAGGCCAATGAGCAGTTCTTC. Its translation: CASTRGQANEQFF. V usage is TRBV12-3 or TRBV12-4 and J usage is TRBJ2-1; 7 bases agree with TRBD1. Trimming at V came to 7 bases and at J to 6 bases, leaving 6 bases not matched to a gene. The CDR3 spans 13 residues.

This clonotype was recorded many times. The V call is TRBV12-3 or TRBV12-4, the J call TRBJ1-4; tentatively, D is TRBD1 (5 bases). There are 12 residues in the CDR3. V was pared by 5 bases and J by 14 bases, with 15 bases between. The chain's CDR3 is CASSDPGLGLFF. CDR3 in DNA: TGTGCCAGCAGTGATCCAGGGTTAGGGCTGTTTTTT.

This clonotype was observed a few times. This chain uses TRBV7-2 with TRBJ2-1, with 10 bases lining up with TRBD2. The germline V gene encodes CDR1 SGHTA and CDR2 FQGNSA. With 1 base clipped from V and 13 bases from J, the junction kept 16 bases outside the gene matches. CDR3 length: 17 residues. The CDR3 nucleotides are TGTGCCAGCAGCTTAGAGTTTTCAGCGGGAGGGCCGGCGATCCAGTTCTTC. Translation gives CASSLEFSAGGPAIQFF.

In this sample, this clonotype turned up many times. The chain links TRBV7-9 to TRBJ2-1; 10 positions match TRBD2. The CDR3 runs 14 residues. Looked up from germline, CDR1 is SEHNR and CDR2 is FQNEAQ (reference sequence). Trimming at V came to 4 bases and at J to 7 bases, leaving 4 bases not matched to a gene. The CDR3 coding sequence is TGTGCCAGCAGCTCGGCTAGCGGGGGTAATGAGCAGTTCTTC. Residues: CASSSASGGNEQFF.

In this sample, this clonotype turned up many times. The chain employs TRBV29-1 and TRBJ2-5; either TRBD1 or TRBD2 may supply D (7 bases each). This CDR3 is built from 18 residues. Germline V gene lookup returns CDR1 SQVTM and CDR2 ANQGSEA. V was clipped by 4 bases and J by 2 bases, with 26 bases between them. CDR3 loop: CSVARGLRDSARQETQYF. Here the CDR3 DNA reads TGCAGCGTTGCGCGGGGGCTGCGGGACAGTGCAAGACAAGAGACCCAGTACTTC.

This clonotype has just a few counts. This chain uses TRBV4-2 with TRBJ2-3; D may correspond to TRBD1 or TRBD2 (6 bases each). Germline loops: CDR1 LGHNA, CDR2 YNFKEQ. The CDR3 consists of 15 residues. Trimming shortened V by 1 base and J by 3 bases, and 11 bases separated the two germline ends. CDR3 protein: CASSQVGGKTDTQYF. In DNA, the CDR3 is TGTGCCAGCAGCCAAGTAGGGGGGAAGACAGATACGCAGTATTTT.

The rearrangement joins TRBV7-9 to TRBJ2-2; D is uncertain. The length of the CDR3 is 14 residues. Trimming took 6 bases from V and 4 from J, leaving 12 bases between them. Germline V gene sequence: CDR1 SEHNR, CDR2 FQNEAQ (reference sequence). The CDR3 DNA follows: TGTGCCAGCAGGCGGACCTCTGGCACCGGGGAGCTGTTTTTT. Protein sequence: CASRRTSGTGELFF.

In its sample, this clonotype was seen many times. CDR3 protein: CASSLQVPGNTIYF. In DNA, the CDR3 is TGCGCCAGCAGCTTGCAGGTTCCTGGAAACACCATATATTTT. This chain uses TRBV5-1 with TRBJ1-3; D is unresolved. The CDR3 covers 14 residues. The V and J ends lost 1 base and 2 bases respectively, with 7 bases between them. Germline CDR1 is SGHRS and CDR2 is YFSETQ.

This clonotype was detected only a few times. The CDR3 region is CASSYSGLRNSPLHF. DNA of the CDR3: TGTGCCAGCAGTTACTCGGGCCTCCGTAATTCACCCCTCCACTTT. V usage is TRBV6-5 and J usage is TRBJ1-6; D remains ambiguous. There are 15 residues in the CDR3. Germline assignment: CDR1 MNHEY and CDR2 SVGAGI. Trimming stripped 0 bases from V and 6 bases from J, with 9 bases between.

This clonotype was detected ten times or more. V and J are TRBV7-6 and TRBJ2-7; a weak D match, TRBD1 (6 bases). V shed 6 bases and J shed 6 bases, with 9 bases lying between them. The CDR3 is 11 amino acids. CDR1 is SGHVS and CDR2 is FNYEAQ in the germline V gene. This chain's CDR3 is CASSSRGEQYF. The CDR3 bases are TGTGCCAGCAGTTCCAGGGGCGAGCAGTACTTC. The full variable domain, completed using reference TRBV7-6 and TRBJ2-7, is GAGVSQSPRYKVTKRGQDVALRCDPISGHVSLYWYRQALGQGPEFLTYFNYEAQQDKSGLPNDRFSAERPEGSISTLTIQRTEQRDSAMYRCASSSRGEQYFGPGTRLTVT.

This clonotype was seen at least ten times. The chain carries TRBV7-2 and TRBJ1-5; D remains unclear. Germline lookup yields CDR1 SGHTA and CDR2 FQGNSA. Trimming stripped 3 bases from V and 3 bases from J, with 9 bases between. The CDR3 loop spans 14 amino acids. CDR3 region: CASSFYSVNQPQHF. The CDR3 DNA follows: TGTGCCAGCAGCTTTTATTCAGTCAATCAGCCCCAGCATTTT.

This clonotype was observed a few times. The chain has TRBV29-1 and TRBJ2-7; D gene ambiguous. The CDR3 has 13 amino acids. Germline V gene lookup returns CDR1 SQVTM and CDR2 ANQGSEA. V was shortened by 5 bases and J by 0 bases, with 11 bases between the two germline ends. This CDR3 reads CSVMADSSYEQYF. The CDR3 nucleotides are TGCAGCGTTATGGCGGATAGCTCCTACGAGCAGTACTTC.

This clonotype was observed a handful of times. The chain couples TRBV7-2 to TRBJ2-1; 10 bases map to TRBD2. Germline V CDR1 and CDR2: SGHTA, FQGNSA. This CDR3 spans 14 amino acids. The V segment lost 1 base and the J segment 10 bases; nucleotides outside the gene matches: 4. The CDR3 DNA is TGTGCCAGCAGCTTAGGGACTAGCGGTCTAGAGCAGTTCTTC. Protein sequence: CASSLGTSGLEQFF.

This clonotype has a count of ten or more. The rearrangement joins TRBV7-3 to TRBJ2-7; either TRBD1 or TRBD2 may fit D (6 bases each). The CDR3 is 12 residues long. V was clipped by 1 base and J by 7 bases, with 8 bases between them. Germline values: CDR1 SGHTA, CDR2 FQGTGA. In nucleotides, the CDR3 is TGTGCCAGCAGCTTAAAAGGGGGGGAGCAGTACTTC. This sequence encodes CASSLKGGEQYF. The whole variable domain, remainder taken from reference TRBV7-3 and TRBJ2-7, is GAGVSQTPSNKVTEKGKYVELRCDPISGHTALYWYRQSLGQGPEFLIYFQGTGAADDSGLPNDRFFAVRPEGSVSTLKIQRTERGDSAVYLCASSLKGGEQYFGPGTRLTVT.

The chain employs TRBV29-1 and TRBJ2-7; weak D call: TRBD1 (6 bases). This CDR3 region has 13 residues. V dropped 5 bases and J dropped 7 bases, with 18 bases sitting between them. Germline CDR1 is SQVTM and CDR2 is ANQGSEA. The CDR3 bases are TGCAGCGTTCTGCCAGGGGCAACGGGGGAGCAGTACTTC. It encodes CSVLPGATGEQYF.